This TCR beta chain stems from a study of shared clonotypes between healthy human individuals (dated by TCRdb to about 2020). Looking at the study overall: Three men and two women, aged 18 to 49 years, made up the cohort. Each donor's leukapheresis produced roughly between roughly 0.85 and 10 billion PBMCs. To estimate repertoire size and how much clonotype sharing occurs between individuals, the study deeply sequenced the blood TCR repertoires of about five healthy adults. Different laboratories and diverse techniques were used to prepare libraries and sequence TCR repertoires, to increase sequencing depth and limit assay-specific biases.

TCR CDR3 regions were amplified from genomic DNA by multiplex PCR using the deep immunoSEQ assay. Extracted genomic DNA from each cell subset was spread evenly across all wells of several immunoSEQ 96-well plates, with each plate serving as a replicate. For unsorted PBMC, roughly 0.3 ug genomic DNA, equal to 30,000 or so T cell genomes, was loaded into each replicate PCR. Ten immunoSEQ deep assay plates were used to sequence the unsorted PBMC genomic DNA. Purified libraries were quantified with a Qubit 3.0 fluorometer, sized on a Bioanalyzer 2100, and re-quantified with the KAPA Library Quantification kit. Every immunoSEQ 96-well plate was sequenced on a dedicated single-read 150-cycle Illumina NextSeq 550 flow cell. Under the source paper's analysis protocol: The immunoSEQ output contained only junctional sequences without quality scores, so filtering could not match that applied to full-length reads. To assign V/J genes and CDR3, sequences were annotated using PyIR, a Python wrapper for IgBLAST v1.9, with IMGT germline references. Any read was removed if the V/J assignment was weak (E-value above 1e-6), the CDR3 was missing, or the read contained stop codons, out-of-frame junctions, or ambiguous translated residues. V3J clonotypes were defined by identical inferred V gene, J gene, and CDR3 amino acid sequence. To compute the percentage overlap between repertoires, the number of shared unique clonotypes was divided by the size of the smaller repertoire. Richness of each repertoire was evaluated using RTK rarefaction, the Chao1 estimator, and Recon v2.1 estimates of unobserved clonotypes. TCRdb limited this immuneACCESS table to in-frame rearrangements with V and J called. A share of clones is missing; checked studies link under half to unresolved V genes, and the rest is unexplained. V and J calls plus clone size are reproduced from that table; the DNA served to infer D and trimming. The sample table lists roughly 490,000 clones, roughly four fifths of them with a count of one. The leading ten clones occupy 10% to 15% of the sample.

Healthy HIV-negative adults with no recently reported acute infections or vaccinations were included as donors. All donors were Caucasian adults living in Nashville, Tennessee, USA. In the unsorted samples, around 81 million PBMCs were counted, and genomic DNA was extracted using the QIAamp DNA Blood Mini kit. Blood was obtained by leukapheresis, after which PBMCs were separated by Ficoll-Histopaque density gradient centrifugation and cryopreserved in liquid nitrogen vapor phase. Only a few counts were recorded for this clone. The antigen it recognizes is unknown. No base-level quality is on record; no much larger clone is a single base apart. The sample contains more than one DNA sequence encoding this CDR3. General study outcomes and caveats: Sampling was restricted to blood, and TCR repertoires in tissue are likely to differ from TCR repertoires in blood. Because the study included a small number of donors, the genetic and exposure-history diversity represented was limited. Based on pairwise subsampling, the degree of clonotype sharing among donors was expected to be affected by sequencing depth.

CDR1 SGHRS and CDR2 YFSETQ are derived from the germline V gene. V is cut by 4 bases and J by 5 bases, and the space between the germline ends is 15 bases. From the cysteine through the phenylalanine, the CDR3 covers 14 amino acids. CDR3 DNA is the only sequence kept; it has 42 bases, read in frame from the first base. The sequencing sample was made of PBMCs. This sequence uses TRBV5-1 and TRBJ1-1; a tentative D call is TRBD1 (6 bases match). This clonotype was sampled from a woman aged 35 to 49 in good health. Some clones in this sample may be carry-over from other donors' samples. The CDR3 region has the sequence CASSNPQGLTEAFF. The sequenced DNA is TGCGCCAGCAGCAACCCACAGGGTCTTACTGAAGCTTTCTTT.